This T cell receptor (beta chain) was sequenced during a study of shared clonotypes between healthy human individuals. Genomic DNA from each subset was divided evenly over several immunoSEQ plates. Source study methods: ImmunoSEQ only sent back junction sequences with no quality scores, so filtering was done differently. Profiled with immunoSEQ multiplex PCR; TCRdb holds only in-frame clones, not every one. V, J and clone size are taken as reported in that table, and D and trimming were inferred from the DNA itself. This table holds approximately 500,000 clones, about 95% found once. CDR3 length: 14 residues. V dropped 4 bases and J dropped 11; count of bases not matched to a gene: 10. The V gene's germline CDR1 is MNHEY and CDR2 SMNVEV (reference sequence). As to this clone: Its cognate antigen is unknown.

Findings and caveats of the study: Generation probabilities of non-shared clonotypes were lower (relative to those shared by all four donors). Clonotype sharing among donors, it was expected, would be affected by sequencing depth.

This sequence joins TRBV27 and TRBJ2-5; 10 positions match TRBD2. This TCR derives from a woman aged 30 to 39 in good health. Sequenced sample: naive CD4+ T cells sorted from blood. Subset given: CD45RA+ positively selected. In DNA, the CDR3 is TGTGCCAGCAGTTCCCTAGCGGGAGTAGGTGAGCAGTACTTC. Amino acid sequence: CASSSLAGVGEQYF.